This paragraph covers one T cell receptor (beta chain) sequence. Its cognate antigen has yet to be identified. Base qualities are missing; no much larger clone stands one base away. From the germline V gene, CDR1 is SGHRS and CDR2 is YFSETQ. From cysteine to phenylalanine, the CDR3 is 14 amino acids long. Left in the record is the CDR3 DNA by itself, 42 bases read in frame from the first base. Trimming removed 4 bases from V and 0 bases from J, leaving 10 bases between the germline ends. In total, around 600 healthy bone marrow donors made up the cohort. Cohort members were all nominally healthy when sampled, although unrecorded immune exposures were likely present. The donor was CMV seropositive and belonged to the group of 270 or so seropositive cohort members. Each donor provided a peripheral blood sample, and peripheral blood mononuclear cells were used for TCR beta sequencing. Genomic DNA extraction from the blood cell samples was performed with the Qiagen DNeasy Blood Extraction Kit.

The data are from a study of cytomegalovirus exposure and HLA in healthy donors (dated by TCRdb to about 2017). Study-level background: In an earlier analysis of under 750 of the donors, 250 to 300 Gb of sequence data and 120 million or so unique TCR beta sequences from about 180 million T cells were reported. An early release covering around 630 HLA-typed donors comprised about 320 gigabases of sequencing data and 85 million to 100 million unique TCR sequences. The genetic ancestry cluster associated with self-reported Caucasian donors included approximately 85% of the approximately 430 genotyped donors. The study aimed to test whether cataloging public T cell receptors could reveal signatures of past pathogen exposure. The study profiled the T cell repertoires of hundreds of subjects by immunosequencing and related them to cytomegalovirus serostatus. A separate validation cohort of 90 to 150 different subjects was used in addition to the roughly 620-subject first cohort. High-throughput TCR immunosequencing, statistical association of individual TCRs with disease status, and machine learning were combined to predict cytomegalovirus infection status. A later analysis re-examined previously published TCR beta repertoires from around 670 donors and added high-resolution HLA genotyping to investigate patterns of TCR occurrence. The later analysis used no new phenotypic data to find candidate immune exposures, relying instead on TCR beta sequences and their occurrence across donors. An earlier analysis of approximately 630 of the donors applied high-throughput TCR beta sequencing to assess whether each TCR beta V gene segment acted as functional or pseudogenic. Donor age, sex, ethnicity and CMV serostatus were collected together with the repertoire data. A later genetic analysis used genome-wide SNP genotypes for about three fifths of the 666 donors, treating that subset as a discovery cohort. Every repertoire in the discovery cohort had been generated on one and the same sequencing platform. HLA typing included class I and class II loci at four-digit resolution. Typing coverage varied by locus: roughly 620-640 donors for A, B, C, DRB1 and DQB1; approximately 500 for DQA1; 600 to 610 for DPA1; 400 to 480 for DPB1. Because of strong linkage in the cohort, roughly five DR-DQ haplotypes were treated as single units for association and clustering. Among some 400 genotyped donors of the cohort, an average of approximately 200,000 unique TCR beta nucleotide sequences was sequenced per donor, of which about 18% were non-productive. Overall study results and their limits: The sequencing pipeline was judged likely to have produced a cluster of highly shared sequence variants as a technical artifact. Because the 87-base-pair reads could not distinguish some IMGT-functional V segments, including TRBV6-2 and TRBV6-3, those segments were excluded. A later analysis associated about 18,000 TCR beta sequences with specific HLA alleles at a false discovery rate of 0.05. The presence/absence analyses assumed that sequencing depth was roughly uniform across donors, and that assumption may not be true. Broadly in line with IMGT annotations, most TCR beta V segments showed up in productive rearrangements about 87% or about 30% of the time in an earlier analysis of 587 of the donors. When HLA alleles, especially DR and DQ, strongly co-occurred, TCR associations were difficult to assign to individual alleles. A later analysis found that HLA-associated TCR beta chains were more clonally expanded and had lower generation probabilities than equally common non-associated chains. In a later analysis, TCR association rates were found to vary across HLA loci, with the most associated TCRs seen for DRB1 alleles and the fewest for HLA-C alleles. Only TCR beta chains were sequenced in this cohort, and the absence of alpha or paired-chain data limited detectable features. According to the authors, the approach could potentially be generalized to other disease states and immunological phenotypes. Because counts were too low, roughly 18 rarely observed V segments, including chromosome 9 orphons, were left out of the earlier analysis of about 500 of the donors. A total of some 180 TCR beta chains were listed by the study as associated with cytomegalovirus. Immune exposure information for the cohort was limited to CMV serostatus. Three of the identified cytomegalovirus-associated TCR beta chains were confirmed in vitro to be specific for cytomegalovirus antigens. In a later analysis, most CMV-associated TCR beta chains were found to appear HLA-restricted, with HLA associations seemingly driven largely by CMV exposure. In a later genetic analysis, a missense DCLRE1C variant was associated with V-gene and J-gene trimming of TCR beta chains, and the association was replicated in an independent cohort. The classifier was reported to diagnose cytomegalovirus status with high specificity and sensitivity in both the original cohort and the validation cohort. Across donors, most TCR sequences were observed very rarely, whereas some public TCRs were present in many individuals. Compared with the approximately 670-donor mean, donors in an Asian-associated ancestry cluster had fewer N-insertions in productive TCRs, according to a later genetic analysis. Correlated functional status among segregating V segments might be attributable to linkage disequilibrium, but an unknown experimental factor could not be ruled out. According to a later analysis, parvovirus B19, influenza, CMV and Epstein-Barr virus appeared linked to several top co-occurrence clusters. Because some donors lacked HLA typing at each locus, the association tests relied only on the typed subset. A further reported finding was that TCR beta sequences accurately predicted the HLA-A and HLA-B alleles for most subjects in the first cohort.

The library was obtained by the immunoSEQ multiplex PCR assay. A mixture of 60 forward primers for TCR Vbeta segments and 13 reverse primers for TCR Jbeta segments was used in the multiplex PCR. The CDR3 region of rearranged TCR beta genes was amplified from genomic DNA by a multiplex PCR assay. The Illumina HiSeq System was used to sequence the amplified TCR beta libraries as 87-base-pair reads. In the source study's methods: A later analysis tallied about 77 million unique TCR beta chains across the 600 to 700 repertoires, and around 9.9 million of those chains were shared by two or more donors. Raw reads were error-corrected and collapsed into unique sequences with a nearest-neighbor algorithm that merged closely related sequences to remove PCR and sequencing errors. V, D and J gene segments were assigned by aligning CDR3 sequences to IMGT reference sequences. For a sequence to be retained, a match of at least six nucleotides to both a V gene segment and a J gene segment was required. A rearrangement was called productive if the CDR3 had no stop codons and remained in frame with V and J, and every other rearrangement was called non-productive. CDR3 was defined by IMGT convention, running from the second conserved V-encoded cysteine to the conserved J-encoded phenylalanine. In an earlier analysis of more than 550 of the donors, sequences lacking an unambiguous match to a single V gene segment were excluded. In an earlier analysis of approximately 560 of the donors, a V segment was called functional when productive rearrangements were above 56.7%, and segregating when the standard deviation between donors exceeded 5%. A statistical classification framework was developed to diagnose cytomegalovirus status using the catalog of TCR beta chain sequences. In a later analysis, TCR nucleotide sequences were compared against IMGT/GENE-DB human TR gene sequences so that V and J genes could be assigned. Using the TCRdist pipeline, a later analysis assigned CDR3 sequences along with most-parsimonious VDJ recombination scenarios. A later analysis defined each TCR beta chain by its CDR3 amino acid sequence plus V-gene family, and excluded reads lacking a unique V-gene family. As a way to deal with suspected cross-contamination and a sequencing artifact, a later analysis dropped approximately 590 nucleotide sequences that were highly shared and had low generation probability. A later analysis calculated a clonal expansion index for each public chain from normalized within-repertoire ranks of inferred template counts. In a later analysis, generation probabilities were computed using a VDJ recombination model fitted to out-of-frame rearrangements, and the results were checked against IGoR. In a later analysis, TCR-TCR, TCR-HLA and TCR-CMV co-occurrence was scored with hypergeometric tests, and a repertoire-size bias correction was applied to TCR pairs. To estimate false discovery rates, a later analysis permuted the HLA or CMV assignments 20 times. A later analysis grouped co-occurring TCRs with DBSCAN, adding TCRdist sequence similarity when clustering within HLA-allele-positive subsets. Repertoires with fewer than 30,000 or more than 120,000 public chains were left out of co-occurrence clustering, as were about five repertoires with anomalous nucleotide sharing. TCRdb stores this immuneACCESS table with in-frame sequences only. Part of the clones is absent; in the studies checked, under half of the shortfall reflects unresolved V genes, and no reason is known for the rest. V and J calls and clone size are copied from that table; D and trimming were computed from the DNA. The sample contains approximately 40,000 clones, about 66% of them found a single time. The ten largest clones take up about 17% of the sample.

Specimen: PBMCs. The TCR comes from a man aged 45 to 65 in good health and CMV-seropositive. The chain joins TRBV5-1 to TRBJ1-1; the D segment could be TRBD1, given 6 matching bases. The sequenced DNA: TGCGCCAGCAGCATGGACAGCCTGAACACTGAAGCTTTCTTT. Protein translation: CASSMDSLNTEAFF.